This T cell receptor beta chain was retrieved from a study of blood T cell repertoires in COVID-19 (dated by TCRdb to 2020 to 2021). A note on the overall study: Samples covering the acute and convalescent phases of COVID-19 were provided by collaborators in the United States, Italy and Spain. Subjects who had been exposed to COVID-19, were actively infected with it, or had recovered from it provided the deeply sampled blood TCRbeta repertoires that made up the dataset. The material from the prospective study consisted of cDNA or gDNA derived from T cells, B-cell-depleted T cells, or PBMCs. Sample metadata almost always included a de-identified subject ID, COVID-19 status, age in years and sex. The samples were drawn from the first 160 participants of the ongoing ImmuneRACE study and from 1,200 or so subjects provided by 6 global collaborators. A freely available public database, intended as a resource for researchers studying the immune response to SARS-CoV-2, is where the repertoires were released. Where HLA class I and class II types were available, the types were taken from metadata supplied by the sample provider, not from assay-based typing.

Concerning this clone: Its binding antigen is unknown. No base-level quality is on record; no much larger clone is a single base apart.

In Seattle, one collaborating source enrolled patients while the infection was active and tracked those patients longitudinally over the course of disease. Each collaborating institution followed its own protocols to collect whole blood in K2EDTA tubes. For TCRbeta analysis, collaborators shipped samples as frozen whole blood, isolated PBMCs, or DNA extracted from either of those sample types. Overall results and qualifications from the work: How much clinical and demographic metadata was included differed by source and by participant, and the metadata was provided uncurated.

The immunoSEQ Assay, a bias-controlled multiplex PCR, was used to amplify TCRbeta CDR3 regions from genomic DNA. For the original study's pipeline: Nucleated cell counts per sample were estimated from amplification of reference gene primers within the assay. To quantify the absolute abundance of each unique TCRbeta CDR3 rearrangement, sequence reads were collapsed and filtered. For each sample, productive Simpson clonality was calculated as the square root of Simpson's diversity index across productive rearrangements. TCRdb provides this immuneACCESS table in a form limited to in-frame rearrangements. Some clones are lacking; in checked studies, under half of them reflect an unresolved V gene, and why the rest are absent is not known. D and trimming come from the DNA, and the V and J calls and clone size come from that table. This sample comprises about 210,000 clones, about 82% of them detected only once. Around 2.5% of the sample is in the top ten clones.

The CDR3 starts with the cysteine, ends with the phenylalanine, and has 12 residues. Just the 36-base CDR3 DNA is kept, in frame starting at base 1. Trimming takes 4 bases from V and 3 bases from J, and the germline ends sit 4 bases apart. The germline V gene (reference sequence) sets CDR1 to MNHEY and CDR2 to SMNVEV. The rearrangement joined TRBV27 to TRBJ1-5; there is no confident call for the D gene. Sequencing was carried out using peripheral blood. The receptor was isolated from a woman in her 70s with COVID-19, enrolled during active disease. DNA sequence: TGTGCCAGCAGTTATTACAATCAGCCCCAGCATTTT. It is translated as CASSYYNQPQHF.